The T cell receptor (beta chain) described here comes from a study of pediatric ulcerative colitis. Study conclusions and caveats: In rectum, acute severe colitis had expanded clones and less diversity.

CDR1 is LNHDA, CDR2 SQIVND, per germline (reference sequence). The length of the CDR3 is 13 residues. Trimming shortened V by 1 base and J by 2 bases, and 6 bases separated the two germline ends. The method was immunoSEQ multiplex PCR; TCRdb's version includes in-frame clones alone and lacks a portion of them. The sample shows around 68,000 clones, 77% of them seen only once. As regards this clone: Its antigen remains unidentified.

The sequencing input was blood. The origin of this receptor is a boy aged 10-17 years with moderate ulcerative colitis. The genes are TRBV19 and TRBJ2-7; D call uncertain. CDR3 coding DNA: TGTGCCAGTAGTATAGGGCCGGCCTACGAGCAGTACTTC. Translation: CASSIGPAYEQYF.